The rows below give T cell receptor beta chains drawn from one sample of a study of early T cells in non-severe SARS-CoV-2 infection. TCRdb called the 5' RACE reads again in MiXCR, with one record for every CDR3 protein. The sample carries 70,000 or so distinct CDR3 sequences, 9% to 15% recorded once. The sample consisted of whole blood. These receptors came from an adult who was a healthcare worker with PCR-confirmed SARS-CoV-2 infection or an uninfected control (not recorded which). The CDR3 runs from the conserved cysteine through the conserved F or W. D genes are given only for firm matches. A row's size may be missing; if present it is once, few, many or a size class.

>TRBJ2-7|many|TRBV20-1|-
CSARDPGRVGYEQYF
TGCAGTGCTAGAGACCCGGGAAGGGTGGGCTACGAGCAGTACTTC
>TRBJ2-7|many|TRBV20-1|TRBD2
CSARRSAGGRGASARWEQYF
TGCAGTGCCCGGCGGAGTGCGGGCGGGAGGGGAGCCTCGGCCCGCTGGGAGCAGTACTTC
>TRBJ2-7|many|TRBV7-9|-
CASSMSGTRTYEQYF
TGTGCCAGCAGCATGTCCGGGACGCGAACGTACGAGCAGTACTTC
>TRBJ1-1|-|TRBV30|-
CAWGLAEAFF
TGTGCCTGGGGCTTGGCTGAAGCTTTCTTT
>TRBJ2-2|few|TRBV7-8|-
CASSLTENTGELFF
TGTGCCAGCAGTTTGACAGAAAACACCGGGGAGCTGTTTTTT
>TRBJ2-1|few|TRBV5-1|TRBD2
CASSLDLTSGATNEQFF
TGCGCCAGCAGCTTGGACCTGACTAGCGGAGCCACCAATGAGCAGTTCTTC
>TRBJ1-2|many|TRBV28|-
CASSSPGPNVYGYTF
TGTGCCAGCAGCTCCCCGGGACCGAACGTCTATGGCTACACCTTC
>TRBJ1-1|many|TRBV5-1|-
CASSRGQGRMNTEAFF
TGCGCCAGCAGCCGCGGACAAGGCCGAATGAACACTGAAGCTTTCTTT
>TRBJ2-3|many|TRBV6-5|-
CASSYYSKSTDTQYF
TGTGCCAGCAGTTATTACTCAAAGAGCACAGATACGCAGTATTTT
>TRBJ1-6|once|TRBV7-2|TRBD1
CASSRIGSTGGNSPLHF
TGTGCCAGCAGTCGAATCGGCTCCACAGGGGGGAATTCACCCCTCCACTTT
>TRBJ1-1|many|TRBV6-6|-
CASSYSDGMSFF
TGTGCCAGCAGTTACTCGGATGGTATGTCTTTCTTT
>TRBJ2-2|many|TRBV6-5|-
CASSSGPGTGELFF
TGTGCCAGCTCCTCGGGCCCGGGAACCGGGGAGCTGTTTTTT
>TRBJ1-5|many|TRBV20-1|TRBD1
CSAGTGRGVQPQHF
TGCAGTGCCGGGACAGGGAGAGGGGTTCAGCCCCAGCATTTT
>TRBJ1-6|many|TRBV28|TRBD1
CASSQGQGSSYNSPLHF
TGTGCCAGCAGTCAGGGACAGGGGAGCTCCTATAATTCACCCCTCCACTTT
>TRBJ2-2|many|TRBV7-6|-
CASSLFEGAGELFF
TGTGCCAGCAGCTTGTTTGAGGGGGCCGGGGAGCTGTTTTTT
>TRBJ2-3|few|TRBV20-1|TRBD1
CSARGQGAGWPDTQYF
TGCAGTGCTAGAGGACAGGGGGCTGGATGGCCAGATACGCAGTATTTT
>TRBJ2-1|many|TRBV7-2|-
CASSPGGLGNEQFF
TGTGCCAGCAGCCCCGGCGGACTCGGCAATGAGCAGTTCTTC
>TRBJ2-5|-|TRBV19|-
CASSIGPTQETQYF
TGTGCCAGTAGTATAGGTCCGACTCAGGAGACCCAGTACTTC
>TRBJ1-6|many|TRBV7-9|TRBD1
CASSATGGARSPLHF
TGTGCCAGCAGCGCTACAGGGGGCGCAAGGTCACCCCTCCACTTT
>TRBJ2-7|few|TRBV20-1|TRBD2
CSAVKVSGRNEQYF
TGCAGTGCTGTGAAAGTCAGCGGGAGGAACGAGCAGTACTTC
>TRBJ2-3|many|TRBV5-4|TRBD2
CASSLRTSVTSDTQYF
TGTGCCAGCAGCTTAAGGACTAGCGTAACGTCAGATACGCAGTATTTT
>TRBJ1-5|few|TRBV7-6|-
CASSPSTGPQHF
TGTGCCAGCAGCCCATCTACTGGGCCCCAGCATTTT
>TRBJ2-1|-|TRBV20-1|TRBD2
CSAQGLAGANEQFF
TGCAGTGCCCAGGGACTAGCGGGAGCCAATGAGCAGTTCTTC
>TRBJ2-7|-|TRBV21-1|-
CASSLKGREQYF
TGTGCCAGCAGCCTCAAGGGGAGGGAGCAGTACTTC
>TRBJ2-3|-|TRBV28|-
CASTLGGKDTQYF
TGTGCCAGCACCCTGGGGGGCAAAGATACGCAGTATTTT
>TRBJ2-7|many|TRBV7-9|-
CASSYSRRSPYEQYF
TGTGCCAGCAGCTATTCACGCAGGTCACCCTACGAGCAGTACTTC
>TRBJ2-1|few|TRBV30|-
CACRLLGEKMDEQFF
TGTGCCTGTCGCCTCTTAGGGGAGAAGATGGATGAGCAGTTCTTC
>TRBJ2-7|-|TRBV6-6|TRBD2
CASSASGTGREQYF
TGTGCCAGCAGTGCCTCCGGGACCGGGAGGGAGCAGTACTTC
>TRBJ1-5|-|TRBV2|TRBD1
CASSGQVMNQPQHF
TGTGCCAGCAGCGGACAGGTCATGAATCAGCCCCAGCATTTT
>TRBJ2-3|-|TRBV3-1|TRBD1
CASSQRGPDTQYF
TGTGCCAGCAGCCAAAGGGGGCCAGATACGCAGTATTTT
>TRBJ2-7|many|TRBV9|TRBD2
CASSVGGSSYEQYF
TGTGCCAGCAGCGTAGGCGGGAGTTCCTACGAGCAGTACTTC
>TRBJ2-7|-|TRBV28|-
CASSLQGPGRYEQYF
TGTGCCAGCAGCCTACAGGGGCCCGGGAGGTACGAGCAGTACTTC
>TRBJ2-3|many|TRBV29-1|-
CSVEAWSGNTDTQYF
TGCAGCGTTGAGGCCTGGAGCGGAAACACAGATACGCAGTATTTT
>TRBJ2-1|-|TRBV28|TRBD2
CASTGPLAGNYNEQFF
TGTGCCAGCACCGGCCCCCTAGCGGGAAACTACAATGAGCAGTTCTTC
>TRBJ2-3|few|TRBV29-1|-
CSVANAGANTQYF
TGCAGCGTTGCTAATGCAGGGGCAAATACGCAGTATTTT
>TRBJ2-7|many|TRBV30|TRBD1
CAWRPDRGYEQYF
TGTGCCTGGAGGCCGGACAGGGGGTACGAGCAGTACTTC
>TRBJ1-1|-|TRBV20-1|TRBD1
CSARETGMMAEAFF
TGCAGTGCTAGAGAGACAGGGATGATGGCTGAAGCTTTCTTT
>TRBJ2-3|-|TRBV5-4|TRBD1
CASSPLTGKGADTQYF
TGTGCCAGCAGCCCGCTGACAGGGAAGGGGGCAGATACGCAGTATTTT
>TRBJ2-7|many|TRBV7-8|TRBD2
CASSLGQRGEQYF
TGTGCCAGCAGCTTAGGACAGCGGGGGGAGCAGTACTTC
>TRBJ1-1|many|TRBV4-2|TRBD1
CASSPRQGTEAFF
TGTGCCAGCAGCCCTCGACAGGGGACTGAAGCTTTCTTT
>TRBJ2-7|many|TRBV12-3/TRBV12-4|TRBD1
CASSPQQGAHEQYF
TGTGCCAGCAGTCCGCAACAGGGGGCCCACGAGCAGTACTTC
>TRBJ2-1|-|TRBV7-6|-
CASSLSRVSYNEQFF
TGTGCCAGCAGCTTAAGCCGGGTCTCCTACAATGAGCAGTTCTTC
>TRBJ1-1|many|TRBV7-9|-
CASSLPGGAEAFF
TGTGCCAGCAGCTTACCAGGCGGGGCTGAAGCTTTCTTT
>TRBJ2-2|many|TRBV18|-
CASSPDSSNTGELFF
TGTGCCAGCTCACCCGACAGCTCGAACACCGGGGAGCTGTTTTTT
>TRBJ2-7|few|TRBV9|-
CASSVEGLSYEQYF
TGTGCCAGCAGCGTAGAGGGCCTCTCCTACGAGCAGTACTTC
>TRBJ1-2|-|TRBV27|TRBD1
CASRLTGNYGYTF
TGTGCCAGCAGACTGACAGGGAACTATGGCTACACCTTC
>TRBJ2-7|few|TRBV10-3|-
CAISPAYEQYF
TGTGCCATCAGTCCAGCCTACGAGCAGTACTTC
>TRBJ1-1|many|TRBV6-5|-
CASSYSGEGGTEAFF
TGTGCCAGCAGTTACTCAGGGGAGGGAGGCACTGAAGCTTTCTTT
>TRBJ2-5|many|TRBV12-3/TRBV12-4|-
CASSSGTGKETQYF
TGTGCCAGCAGTTCCGGGACGGGAAAAGAGACCCAGTACTTC
>TRBJ2-5|many|TRBV7-2|-
CASSPREYGKAQYF
TGTGCCAGCAGCCCGCGAGAATACGGGAAGGCCCAGTACTTC
>TRBJ2-7|few|TRBV28|-
CGAGTPYEQYF
TGTGGGGCGGGGACACCCTACGAGCAGTACTTC
>TRBJ1-3|many|TRBV27|-
CASKNLSGNTIYF
TGTGCCAGTAAAAACCTCTCCGGAAACACCATATATTTT
>TRBJ2-5|-|TRBV11-3|-
CASSSWERGTQYF
TGTGCCAGCAGCTCCTGGGAAAGGGGGACCCAGTACTTC
>TRBJ1-1|many|TRBV30|-
CAWSDGTEAFF
TGTGCCTGGAGCGATGGTACTGAAGCTTTCTTT
>TRBJ1-5|-|TRBV28|-
CASGESYREGQPQHF
TGTGCCAGCGGCGAATCTTACAGGGAAGGGCAGCCCCAGCATTTT
>TRBJ2-5|medium-sized|TRBV18|-
CASSSPGPQETQYF
TGTGCCAGCTCATCCCCGGGACCTCAAGAGACCCAGTACTTC
>TRBJ2-5|-|TRBV6-4|-
CASSDSAESETQYF
TGTGCCAGCAGTGACTCCGCCGAGTCAGAGACCCAGTACTTC
>TRBJ2-7|few|TRBV15|-
CATSASGPEQYF
TGTGCCACCAGTGCATCAGGGCCCGAGCAGTACTTC
>TRBJ2-3|few|TRBV29-1|-
CSALGEVGDTQYF
TGCAGCGCCCTAGGGGAGGTAGGGGATACGCAGTATTTT